The TCR beta chain under discussion was sequenced for a study of blood T cell repertoires in COVID-19. Study in general: Some COVID-19 samples were acute and others convalescent; all came from the United States, Italy and Spain. PBMCs, B-cell-depleted T cells, or T cells were the source of the cDNA or gDNA that made up the material.

In the authors' methods: How many nucleated cells were present was estimated from reference gene primer amplification. TCRdb keeps only in-frame clones here, not all; method: immunoSEQ multiplex PCR. V and J calls and clone size are as listed in that table; D and trimming were resolved from the DNA. Of tens of thousands of clones in the sample, about 80% are singletons; the top ten hold more than 20%. The CDR3 runs to 14 residues. Losses at the gene ends were 1 base for V and 3 bases for J; bases not matched to a gene: 2. Germline V CDR1 and CDR2: SEHNR, FQNEAQ (reference sequence). This sequence originates from a man aged 55 to 70 with active or convalescent COVID-19. The rearrangement uses TRBV7-9 and TRBJ2-7, with 8 bases matching TRBD1. The specimen was peripheral blood. The CDR3 spells CASSLGTGNYEQYF. DNA for the CDR3: TGTGCCAGCAGCTTAGGGACAGGGAACTACGAGCAGTACTTC.